This T cell receptor (beta chain) stems from a study of human T cells and chemical hapten exposure. Regarding the study as a whole: Expanded TCRs showed more large CDR3 clusters than pre-sensitization or healthy control sets.

TCRdb reprocessed the RACE reads via MiXCR and lists one record per CDR3 protein. The sample has 300,000 to 450,000 distinct CDR3 sequences, 5.5% seen once. The V gene's germline CDR1 is SQVTM and CDR2 ANQGSEA. With V trimmed by 4 bases and J by 7 bases, 18 bases remained unmatched. CDR3 length equals 17 residues. This clonotype was seen ten or more times. Antigen specificity is unknown. Time point in this sample: pre-sensitization, week 0. This sample's treatment: therapeutic diphenylcyclopropenone sensitization with weekly scalp DPC. At patch-test visits, sampling came before the patch test. The chain employs TRBV29-1 and TRBJ1-2; TRBD1 agrees at 10 bases. The material was whole blood, obtained in connection with sensitization to the hapten diphenylcyclopropenone (DPC). The TCR was taken from a woman younger than 35 with alopecia areata. Some clones in this sample may be carry-over from other donors' samples. The CDR3 coding sequence is TGCAGCGTTGGCATCGGGACAGGGGAAGGCCAATCGAGTGGCTACACCTTC. Amino acids: CSVGIGTGEGQSSGYTF.